This note documents a single TCR beta chain sequence. This clone's antigen is unknown. No quality values exist for individual bases; no much larger clone is one base distant. From its cysteine to its phenylalanine, the CDR3 spans 17 amino acids. CDR3 DNA only is kept here, 51 bases in frame from base 1. From V the trimming removes 4 bases and from J it removes 9 bases, while the gene matches leave 14 bases of the junction unaccounted for. The germline V gene yields SGHRS for CDR1 and YFSETQ for CDR2. The entry originates in a study of T cell changes during pregnancy in multiple sclerosis (dated 2019 in TCRdb). Describing the broader study: In women with multiple sclerosis, the researchers looked at how the T cell repertoire shifted as pregnancy progressed.

Library preparation was by the immunoSEQ multiplex PCR assay. The table was pulled from immuneACCESS by TCRdb, which kept in-frame rearrangements only. Such tables lose some clones; where checked, under half of the loss comes from unresolved V genes, and the rest has no known cause. The sample table holds fewer than 60,000 clones, of which approximately 90% were seen once. The leading ten clones occupy roughly 0.4% of the sample. The V and J genes are TRBV5-1 and TRBJ2-4, with 12 bases aligning to TRBD2. The sequencing used CD4+ T cells from peripheral blood mononuclear cells, collected after pregnancy. The sequence was collected from a female donor with multiple sclerosis, enrolled in a pregnancy study. The DNA sequence is TGCGCCAGCAGCGTTGTATCTAGCGGGAGGGCCGGGGGCATTCAGTACTTC. It specifies CASSVVSSGRAGGIQYF. Full variable domain (CDR3 extended with the reference TRBV5-1 and TRBJ2-4 proteins): KAGVTQTPRYLIKTRGQQVTLSCSPISGHRSVSWYQQTPGQGLQFLFEYFSETQRNKGNFPGRFSGRQFSNSRSEMNVSTLELGDSALYLCASSVVSSGRAGGIQYFGAGTRLSVL.